This TCR beta chain was profiled in a study of control samples from healthy donors and cancer patients. This clone was seen just once. The table came from immunoSEQ multiplex PCR; TCRdb's copy has only in-frame clones and leaves some out. The table lists 150,000 to 200,000 clones, 90% of them singletons. This CDR3 is built from 13 residues. Per the germline V gene, CDR1 is SGHVS and CDR2 is FNYEAQ. The V end was cut by 10 bases, the J end by 0 bases, with 10 bases between. This chain joins TRBV7-6 and TRBJ1-3; D unclear. The specimen was blood. This sequence was found in a woman aged 45-60 years in good health. The CDR3 nucleotides are TGTGCCACCACGGTGTCCTCTGGAAACACCATATATTTT. It specifies CATTVSSGNTIYF.